These 8 T cell receptor beta chains share one sample of origin, sequenced in a study of yellow fever vaccine responses in identical twins. TCRdb redid the calling of the RT-PCR reads with MiXCR, one entry per CDR3 protein. The repertoire holds 15,000 to 20,000 distinct CDR3 sequences, roughly three quarters seen once, with about 2.7% in the top ten. The starting material was T cells from blood (PBMCs), unsorted or a sorted subset (not recorded which), obtained before or after yellow fever vaccination (not recorded which). The receptor set was obtained from a woman aged 18-29 years who received the yellow fever vaccine.

This clonotype was counted a few times. CDR3 protein: CASSLQGKETQYF. The CDR3 DNA sequence: TGCGCCAGCAGCTTACAGGGTAAAGAGACCCAGTACTTC. The chain links TRBV5-1 to TRBJ2-5; TRBD1 is a possible D gene (6 bases). V shed 2 bases and J shed 3 bases, with 8 bases lying between them. Germline-derived CDR1 and CDR2 are SGHRS and YFSETQ. The CDR3 is 13 amino acids.

V is TRBV11-3 and J is TRBJ2-4; possibly TRBD2 for D (6 bases). V lost 5 bases and J 6 bases, leaving 14 bases between the germline ends. CDR1 is SGHNT and CDR2 is YENEEA in the germline V gene. The CDR3 is 14 amino acids. The CDR3 loop reads CASSTRGESNIQYF. The DNA for the CDR3 is TGTGCCAGCAGCACCCGCGGGGAATCAAACATTCAGTACTTC. Variable domain in full (rest from reference TRBV11-3 and TRBJ2-4): EAGVVQSPRYKIIEKKQPVAFWCNPISGHNTLYWYLQNLGQGPELLIRYENEEAVDDSQLPKDRFSAERLKGVDSTLKIQPAELGDSAVYLCASSTRGESNIQYFGAGTRLSVL.

The chain has TRBV24-1 and TRBJ2-1; D may correspond to TRBD1 or TRBD2 (6 bases each). CDR1 and CDR2 (germline): KGHDR, SFDVKD. CDR3 size: 15 residues. Trimming shortened V by 5 bases and J by 7 bases, and 17 bases separated the two germline ends. CDR3 protein: CATSVLSGGRNEQFF. CDR3 DNA: TGTGCCACCAGTGTCCTAAGTGGGGGGCGGAATGAGCAGTTCTTC.

The J gene is TRBJ1-1, the V gene TRBV24-1; TRBD1 matches at 7 bases. Germline V gene sequence: CDR1 KGHDR, CDR2 SFDVKD. With V trimmed by 7 bases and J by 1 base, 8 bases remained unmatched. The CDR3 extends over 15 amino acids. CDR3 coding DNA: TGTGCCACCAGGCTTGACAGGGCGGGGAACACTGAAGCTTTCTTT. Its protein is CATRLDRAGNTEAFF.

Here the CDR3 DNA reads TGTGCCAGCAGTGAGGAACAGGGGGCTTGGAATGAGCAGTTCTTC. It codes for CASSEEQGAWNEQFF. The chain links TRBV2 to TRBJ2-1; 9 bases map to TRBD1. The V gene end was trimmed by 3 bases and the J gene end by 7 bases; junction bases not matched to a gene: 7. CDR1 is SNHLY, CDR2 FYNNEI, per germline. The length of the CDR3 is 15 residues.

This clonotype was counted a single time. In nucleotides, the CDR3 is TGTGCCAGCAGCTTTGGGGGGACTAGCGGGCAGTTCTTC. It specifies CASSFGGTSGQFF. The J gene is TRBJ2-1, the V gene TRBV5-4, with 11 bases matching TRBD2. The germline V gene encodes CDR1 SGHNT and CDR2 YYREEE (reference sequence). The CDR3 has 13 residues. V lost 2 bases and J lost 12; bases outside the gene matches: 4.

The genes are TRBV4-2 and TRBJ2-1, with 8 positions matching TRBD2. J gave up 7 bases and V 0 bases, and 8 bases lay outside the gene matches. CDR3 length: 16 residues. Germline-derived CDR1 and CDR2 are LGHNA and YNFKEQ. CDR3 coding DNA: TGTGCCAGCAGCCAAGAGCCAGCGGGGGTACCGAATGAGCAGTTCTTC. Its protein is CASSQEPAGVPNEQFF.

The chain couples TRBV2 to TRBJ2-1; D might be TRBD1 (5 bases). The CDR3 is 14 amino acids. Germline values: CDR1 SNHLY, CDR2 FYNNEI. The V and J ends lost 2 bases and 4 bases respectively, with 9 bases between them. As DNA, the CDR3 is TGTGCCAGCAGTGAATGGGGCTCTTACAATGAGCAGTTCTTC. Its protein is CASSEWGSYNEQFF.